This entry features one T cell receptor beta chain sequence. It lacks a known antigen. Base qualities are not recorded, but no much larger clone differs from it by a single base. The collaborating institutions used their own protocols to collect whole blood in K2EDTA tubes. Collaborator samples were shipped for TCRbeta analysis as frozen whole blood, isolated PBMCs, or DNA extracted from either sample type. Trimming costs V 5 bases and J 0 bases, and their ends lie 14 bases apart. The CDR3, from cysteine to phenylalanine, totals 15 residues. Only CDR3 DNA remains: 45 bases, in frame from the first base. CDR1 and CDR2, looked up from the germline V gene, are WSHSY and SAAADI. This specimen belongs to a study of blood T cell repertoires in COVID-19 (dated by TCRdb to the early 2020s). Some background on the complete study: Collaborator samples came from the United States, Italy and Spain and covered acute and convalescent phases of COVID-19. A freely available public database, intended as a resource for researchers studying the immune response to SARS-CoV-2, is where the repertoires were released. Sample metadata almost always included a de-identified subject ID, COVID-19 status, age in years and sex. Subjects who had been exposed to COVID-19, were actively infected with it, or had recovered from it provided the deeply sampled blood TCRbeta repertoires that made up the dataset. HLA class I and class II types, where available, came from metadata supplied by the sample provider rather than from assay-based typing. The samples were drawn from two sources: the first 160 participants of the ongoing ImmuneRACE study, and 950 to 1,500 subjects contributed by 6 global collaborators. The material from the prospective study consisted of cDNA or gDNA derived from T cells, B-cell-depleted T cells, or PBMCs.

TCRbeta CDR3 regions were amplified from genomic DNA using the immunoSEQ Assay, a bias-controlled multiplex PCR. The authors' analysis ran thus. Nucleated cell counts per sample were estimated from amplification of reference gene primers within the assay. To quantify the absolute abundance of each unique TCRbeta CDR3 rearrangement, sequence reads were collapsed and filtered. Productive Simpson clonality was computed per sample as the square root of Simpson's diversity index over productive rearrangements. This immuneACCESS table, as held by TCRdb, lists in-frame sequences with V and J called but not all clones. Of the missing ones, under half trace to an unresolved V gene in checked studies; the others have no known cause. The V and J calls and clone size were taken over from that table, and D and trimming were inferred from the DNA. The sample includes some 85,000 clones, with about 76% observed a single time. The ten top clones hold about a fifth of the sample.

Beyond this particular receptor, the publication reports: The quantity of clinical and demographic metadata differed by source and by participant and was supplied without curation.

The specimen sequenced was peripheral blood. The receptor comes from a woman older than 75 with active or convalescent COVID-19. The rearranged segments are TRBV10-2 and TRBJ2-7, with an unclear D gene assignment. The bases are TGCGCCAGCAGTCTACGTCGTCGGTACTCCTACGAGCAGTACTTC. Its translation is CASSLRRRYSYEQYF.